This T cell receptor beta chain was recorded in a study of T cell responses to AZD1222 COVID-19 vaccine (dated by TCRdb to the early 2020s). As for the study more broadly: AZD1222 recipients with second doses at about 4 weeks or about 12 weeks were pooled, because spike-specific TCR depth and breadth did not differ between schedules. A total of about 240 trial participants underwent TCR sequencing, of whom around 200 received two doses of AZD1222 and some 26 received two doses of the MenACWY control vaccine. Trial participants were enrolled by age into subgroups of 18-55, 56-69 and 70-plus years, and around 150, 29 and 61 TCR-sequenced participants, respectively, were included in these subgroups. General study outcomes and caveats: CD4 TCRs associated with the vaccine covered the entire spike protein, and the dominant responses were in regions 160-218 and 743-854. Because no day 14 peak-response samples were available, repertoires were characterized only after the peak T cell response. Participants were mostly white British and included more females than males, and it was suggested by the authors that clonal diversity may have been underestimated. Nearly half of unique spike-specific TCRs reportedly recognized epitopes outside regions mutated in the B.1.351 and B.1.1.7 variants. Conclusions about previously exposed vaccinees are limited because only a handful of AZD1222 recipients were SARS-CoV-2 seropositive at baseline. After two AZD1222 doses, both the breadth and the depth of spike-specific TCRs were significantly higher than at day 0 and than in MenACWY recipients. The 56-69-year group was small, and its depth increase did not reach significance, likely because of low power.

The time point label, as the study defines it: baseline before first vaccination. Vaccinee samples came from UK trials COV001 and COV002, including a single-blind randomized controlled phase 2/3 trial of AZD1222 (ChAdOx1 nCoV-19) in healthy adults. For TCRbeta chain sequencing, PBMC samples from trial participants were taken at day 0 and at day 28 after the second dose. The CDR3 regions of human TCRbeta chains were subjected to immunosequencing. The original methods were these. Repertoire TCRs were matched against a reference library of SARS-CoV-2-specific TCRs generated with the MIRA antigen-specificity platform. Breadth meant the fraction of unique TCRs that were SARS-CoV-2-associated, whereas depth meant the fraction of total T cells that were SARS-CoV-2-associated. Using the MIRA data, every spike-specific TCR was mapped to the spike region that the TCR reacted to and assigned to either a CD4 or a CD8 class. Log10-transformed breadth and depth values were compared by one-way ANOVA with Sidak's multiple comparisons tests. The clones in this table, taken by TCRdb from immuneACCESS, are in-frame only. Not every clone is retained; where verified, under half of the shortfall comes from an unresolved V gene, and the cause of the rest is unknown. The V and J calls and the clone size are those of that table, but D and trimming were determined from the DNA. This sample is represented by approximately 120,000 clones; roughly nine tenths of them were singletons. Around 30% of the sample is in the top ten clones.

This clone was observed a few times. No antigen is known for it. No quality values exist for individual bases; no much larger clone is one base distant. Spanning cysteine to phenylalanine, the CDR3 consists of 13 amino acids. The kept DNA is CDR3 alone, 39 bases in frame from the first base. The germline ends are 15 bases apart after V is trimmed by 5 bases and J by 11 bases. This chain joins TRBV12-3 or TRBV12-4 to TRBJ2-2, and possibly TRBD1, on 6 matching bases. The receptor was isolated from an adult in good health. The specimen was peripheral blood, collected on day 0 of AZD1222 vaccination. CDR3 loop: CASSRSQGLELFF. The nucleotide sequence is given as TGTGCCAGCAGTCGCTCCCAGGGGCTCGAGCTGTTTTTT.